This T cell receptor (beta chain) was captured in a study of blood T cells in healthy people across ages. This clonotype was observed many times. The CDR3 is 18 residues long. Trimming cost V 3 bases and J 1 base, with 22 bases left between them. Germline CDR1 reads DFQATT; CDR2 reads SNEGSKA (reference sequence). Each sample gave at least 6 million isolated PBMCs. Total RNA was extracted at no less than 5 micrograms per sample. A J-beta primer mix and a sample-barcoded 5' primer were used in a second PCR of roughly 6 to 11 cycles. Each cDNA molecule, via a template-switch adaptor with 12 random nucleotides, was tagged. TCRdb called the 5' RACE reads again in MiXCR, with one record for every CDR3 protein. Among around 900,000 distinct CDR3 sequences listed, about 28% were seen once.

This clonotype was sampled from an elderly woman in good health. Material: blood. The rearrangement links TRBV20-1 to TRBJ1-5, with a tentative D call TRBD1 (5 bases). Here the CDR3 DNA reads TGCAGTGCTAGGGATGGGGGTCCCTCGGTCTTAAGCAATCAGCCCCAGCATTTT. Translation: CSARDGGPSVLSNQPQHF.